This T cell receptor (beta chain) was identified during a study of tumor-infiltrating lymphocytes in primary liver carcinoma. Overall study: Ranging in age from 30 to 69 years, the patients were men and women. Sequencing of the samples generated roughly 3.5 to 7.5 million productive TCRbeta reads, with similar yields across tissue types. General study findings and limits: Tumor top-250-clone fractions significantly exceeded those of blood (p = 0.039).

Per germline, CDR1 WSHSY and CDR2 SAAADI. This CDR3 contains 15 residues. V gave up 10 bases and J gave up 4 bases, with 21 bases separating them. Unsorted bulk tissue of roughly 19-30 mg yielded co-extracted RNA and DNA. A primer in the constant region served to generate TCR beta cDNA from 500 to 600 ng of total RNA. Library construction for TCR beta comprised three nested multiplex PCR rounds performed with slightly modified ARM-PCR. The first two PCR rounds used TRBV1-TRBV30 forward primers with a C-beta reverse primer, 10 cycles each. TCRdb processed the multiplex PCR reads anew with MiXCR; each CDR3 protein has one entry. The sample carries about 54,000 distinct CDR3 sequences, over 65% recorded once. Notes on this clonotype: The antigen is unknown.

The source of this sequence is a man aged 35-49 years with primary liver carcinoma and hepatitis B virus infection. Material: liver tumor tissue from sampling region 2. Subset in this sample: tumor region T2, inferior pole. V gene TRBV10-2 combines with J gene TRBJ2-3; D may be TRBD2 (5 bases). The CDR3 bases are TGCGCCACTTCTCATGGACTTCCGTTGGCAGATACGCAGTATTTT. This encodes CATSHGLPLADTQYF.